A single sample is the source of the 13 T cell receptor beta chains below, sequenced in a study of metastatic and nonmetastatic thyroid tumors. TCRdb re-called the PCR reads with MiXCR. The profile shows 45,000 to 65,000 clones, approximately 15% of them singletons. All patients were untreated before thyroid surgery. Material: blood. All receptors come from a female donor with papillary thyroid cancer or a benign thyroid nodule (not recorded which). Some clones in this sample may be carry-over from other donors' samples.

The table lists this clone with many counts. The J gene is TRBJ2-2, the V gene TRBV10-2; TRBD2 matches 10 bases. The germline CDR1 and CDR2 sequences are WSHSY and SAAADI. V gave up 5 bases and J gave up 4 bases; unmatched junction bases: 4. This CDR3 is built from 15 residues. Here the CDR3 DNA reads TGCGCCAGCAGTAAAGCGGGAGGGACCACCGGGGAGCTGTTTTTT. Its translation is CASSKAGGTTGELFF.

This clone was counted only a few times. Sequence at one end of the junction differs from germline and may be a read error. The V gene is TRBV6-6, the J gene TRBJ2-1; D is ambiguous. Germline-derived CDR1 and CDR2 are MNHNY and SVGAGI (reference sequence). This CDR3 spans 16 amino acids. In nucleotides, the CDR3 is TGTGCCAGCAGTTTTTCCCCGGGTCCACCCTACAATGACCAGTTCTTC. It encodes CASSFSPGPPYNDQFF.

Ten or more counts support this clone. The V gene is TRBV10-3, the J gene TRBJ2-1, with D tentatively TRBD1 or TRBD2 (6 bases each). The CDR3 has 15 residues. The germline gives CDR1 ENHRY, CDR2 SYGVKD. In DNA, the CDR3 is TGTGCGACTACTTCGGGGGCGGGAAGTTACAATGAGCAGTTCTTC. It specifies CATTSGAGSYNEQFF.

This clone was recorded a few times. A clone one base away is much larger, so this may be a read error. The chain joins TRBV5-1 to TRBJ2-1; 8 positions agree with TRBD2. The CDR3 consists of 14 residues. The V and J ends lost 0 bases and 5 bases, in that order; junction bases with no gene match: 1. CDR1 SGHRS and CDR2 YFSETQ come from the germline V gene. CDR3 coding DNA: TGCGCCAGCAGCTTGGTAGCGGGGAACAATGAGCAGTTCTTC. Its translation: CASSLVAGNNEQFF.

Points on this clone: This may be a read error, as it is one base from a much larger clone. The V call is TRBV4-1, the J call TRBJ1-5; D remains unclear. Germline CDR1 reads MGHRA; CDR2 reads YSYEKL. CDR3 length: 15 amino acids. CDR3 residues: CASSQVGYSNRPQHF. CDR3 sequence (DNA): TGCGCCAGCAGCCAAGTAGGATATAGCAATCGGCCCCAGCATTTT.

The sample holds many counts of this clone. The J gene is TRBJ1-1, the V gene TRBV11-2; D is possibly TRBD1 (5 bases). Trimming left V 4 bases short and J 5 bases short, with 17 bases between. CDR3 size: 15 residues. Germline V gene sequence: CDR1 SGHAT, CDR2 FQNNGV. CDR3 coding DNA: TGTGCCAGCAGCTCCCTTCAGAGGGGAGAAACTGAAGCTTTCTTT. Encoded protein: CASSSLQRGETEAFF.

This clone was observed a handful of times. Because the CDR3 is missing its conserved closing phenylalanine or tryptophan, this is likely a read error. The chain uses TRBV27 and TRBJ1-2, with D maybe TRBD1 (5 bases). CDR1 MNHEY and CDR2 SMNVEV come from the germline V gene (reference sequence). Deletions cut 5 bases from V and 4 bases from J, with 14 bases between. CDR3 length equals 14 residues. CDR3 residues: CASSDGQGFYGYTS. The CDR3 region has the DNA TGTGCCAGCAGTGACGGTCAGGGTTTCTATGGCTACACCTCC.

The chain combines TRBV6-1 with TRBJ1-2; no firm D call. Trimming stripped 6 bases from V and 6 bases from J, with 26 bases between. CDR3 length: 17 residues. The V gene's germline CDR1 is MNHNS and CDR2 SASEGT. This CDR3 is CASSQLSLPGPTNGYTF. CDR3 nucleotide sequence: TGTGCCAGCAGCCAATTAAGTCTACCGGGTCCTACGAATGGCTACACCTTC.

This clone was counted many times. V gene TRBV4-1 combines with J gene TRBJ1-2, with D perhaps matching TRBD1 (5 bases). CDR3 length: 16 residues. The V gene's germline CDR1 is MGHRA and CDR2 YSYEKL. Trimming shortened V by 0 bases and J by 8 bases, and 19 bases separated the two germline ends. The CDR3 is CASSQDQGAQIGGYTF. The CDR3, as DNA: TGCGCCAGCAGCCAAGATCAAGGGGCCCAGATAGGAGGCTACACCTTC.

The rearrangement links TRBV6-1 to TRBJ2-1, with 10 bases that match TRBD2. V was clipped by 10 bases and J by 4 bases; unmatched bases: 19. This CDR3 has 18 residues. Germline CDR1 is MNHNS and CDR2 is SASEGT. The CDR3 DNA sequence: TGTGCCATCACCCAGGAGGCTAGCGGGAGTATGTGGTACAATGAGCAGTTCTTC. It yields the protein CAITQEASGSMWYNEQFF.

This clone was counted ten times or more. This chain connects TRBV6-5 to TRBJ2-3; 9 positions match TRBD2. J lost 3 bases, V lost 0 bases, and 1 base had no gene match. Germline lookup yields CDR1 MNHEY and CDR2 SVGAGI. The CDR3 is made up of 15 amino acids. CDR3 sequence: CASSYSRGGTDTQYF. In DNA, the CDR3 is TGTGCCAGCAGTTACTCGCGGGGGGGAACAGATACGCAGTATTTT.

The CDR3: CAISQKEEAFF. The CDR3 DNA reads as TGTGCTATCAGCCAGAAAGAAGAAGCTTTCTTT. The V gene is TRBV12-3 or TRBV12-4, the J gene TRBJ1-1, with D hard to call. This CDR3 comprises 11 residues.

In this sample, this clone turned up many times. In DNA, the CDR3 is TGTGCCAGCACCGAGGGGGCGCGGGGCTACACCTTC. It is translated as CASTEGARGYTF. The rearrangement links TRBV6-1 to TRBJ1-2, with 7 bases aligning to TRBD1. CDR3 length: 12 residues. Per the germline V gene, CDR1 is MNHNS and CDR2 is SASEGT. Trimming at V came to 7 bases and at J to 8 bases, leaving 7 bases not matched to a gene.